This TCR beta chain was found in a study of blood T cell repertoires in COVID-19. Overall study context: Material from acute and convalescent COVID-19 was sourced from the United States, Italy and Spain. PBMCs, B-cell-depleted T cells, or T cells provided the cDNA or gDNA that made up the material.

This clone is a singleton in its sample. Per the original methods: By means of reference gene primer amplification, nucleated cell counts were estimated. Method: immunoSEQ multiplex PCR; TCRdb's copy keeps in-frame clones and lacks some. V and J calls and clone size are given by that table; D and trimming were obtained from the DNA. The sample holds 200,000 to 300,000 clones, over 80% seen once. Trimming at V came to 6 bases and at J to 7 bases, leaving 16 bases not matched to a gene. Germline-derived CDR1 and CDR2 are LNHDA and SQIVND (reference sequence). The CDR3 extends over 18 amino acids. Input material: peripheral blood. This receptor was identified in a woman in her fifties or sixties with active or convalescent COVID-19. V gene TRBV19 combines with J gene TRBJ1-6, with 9 bases fitting TRBD1. CDR3 in amino acids: CASSGTGPGLMRNSPLHF. The CDR3 DNA follows: TGTGCCAGTAGCGGGACAGGGCCCGGCTTAATGAGAAATTCACCCCTCCACTTT. The full variable domain, in which reference TRBV19 and TRBJ1-6 provide the parts outside the CDR3, is DGGITQSPKYLFRKEGQNVTLSCEQNLNHDAMYWYRQDPGQGLRLIYYSQIVNDFQKGDIAEGYSVSREKKESFPLTVTSAQKNPTAFYLCASSGTGPGLMRNSPLHFGNGTRLTVT.